This T cell receptor beta chain was profiled in a study of blood T cell repertoires in COVID-19. Looking at the study overall: COVID-19 samples, acute and convalescent, were from the United States, Italy and Spain. PBMCs, B-cell-depleted T cells, or T cells were the source of the cDNA or gDNA that made up the material.

Trimming took 0 bases from V and 0 from J, leaving 9 bases between them. The germline gives CDR1 LNHDA, CDR2 SQIVND (reference sequence). This CDR3 is 15 amino acids long. Original data processing: How many nucleated cells were present was estimated from reference gene primer amplification. Sequenced by immunoSEQ multiplex PCR; TCRdb stores in-frame clones only, minus some. The V and J calls and clone size are taken from that table; D and trimming were inferred from the DNA. The top ten clones hold about 7.3% of a sample with 120,000 or so clones, 70% to 90% of them seen once. The chain uses TRBV19 and TRBJ2-7, with D tentatively TRBD1 (6 bases). This TCR was sampled from a man aged 50-59 years with acute or convalescent COVID-19. Sequencing used peripheral blood. CDR3 protein: CASSIEGTTSYEQYF. The CDR3 nucleotides read TGTGCCAGTAGTATAGAAGGGACAACCTCCTACGAGCAGTACTTC.